This entry concerns a single TCR beta chain. As yet, its antigen is unknown. The data were obtained in a study of CD8+ T cells in alopecia areata. About the research overall: Patients received oral tofacitinib, 5 to 10 mg twice daily, for moderate-to-severe alopecia areata. Affected scalp percentage set treated patients' severity scores.

Findings and caveats of the study: With just one nonresponder, it is still uncertain whether baseline CD8+ expansion relates to response.

The treatment: oral pan-JAK inhibitor, 5-10 mg twice daily. Germline loops: CDR1 SQVTM, CDR2 ANQGSEA. V was cut by 4 bases and J by 8 bases, with 11 bases left in between. This CDR3 spans 11 amino acids. Sequencing relied on a cDNA template that was reverse transcribed from extracted RNA. Here immunoSEQ multiplex PCR was the method, and the copy in TCRdb shows in-frame clones only, minus some. The data contain some 220,000 clones, more than 45% of them seen just once; the ten biggest clones take up roughly 1.5%. This clonotype was obtained from a human donor with alopecia areata. The chain combines TRBV29-1 with TRBJ1-2; D is undetermined. Sample: CD4+ T cells sorted from blood, taken at week 4, from a patient treated with tofacitinib. This CDR3 reads CSVGGNGGYTF. In DNA form, the CDR3 reads TGCAGCGTTGGGGGTAATGGAGGCTACACCTTC. The variable domain in full, completed from reference TRBV29-1 and TRBJ1-2, reads SAVISQKPSRDICQRGTSLTIQCQVDSQVTMMFWYRQQPGQSLTLIATANQGSEATYESGFVIDKFPISRPNLTFSTLTVSNMSPEDSSIYLCSVGGNGGYTFGSGTRLTVV.